Below are 12 T cell receptor beta chains sequenced from a single sample in a study of blood T cells in healthy people across ages. Alongside a J-beta primer mix, a sample-barcoded 5' primer served in a second PCR lasting roughly 6 to 11 cycles. TCRdb called the 5' RACE reads again in MiXCR, with one record for every CDR3 protein. This table holds approximately 820,000 distinct CDR3 sequences, under 45% found once. The sample was blood. Receptors were obtained from a man in his sixties in good health.

V gene TRBV7-2 combines with J gene TRBJ2-3; the D is unclear. Trimming pared 0 bases from V and 4 bases from J, leaving 11 bases between. CDR1 and CDR2 (germline): SGHTA, FQGNSA. The CDR3 has 15 residues. The CDR3 region is CASSLAARPADTQYF. In DNA, the CDR3 is TGTGCCAGCAGCTTAGCAGCTAGGCCGGCAGATACGCAGTATTTT.

The rearrangement uses TRBV5-5 and TRBJ1-5; no clear D gene. From germline, CDR1 is SGHKS and CDR2 YYEKEE (reference sequence). The CDR3 extends over 13 amino acids. With 4 bases removed from V and 5 bases from J, the gap between germline ends came to 10 bases. The CDR3 here is CASSRERDQPQHF. The CDR3 DNA follows: TGTGCCAGCAGCCGTGAGAGGGATCAGCCCCAGCATTTT.

The rearrangement joins TRBV25-1 to TRBJ2-3; 9 bases map to TRBD2. The CDR3 contains 18 residues. The trim removed 4 bases at V and 4 bases at J, leaving 15 bases unmatched. In germline, CDR1 is MGHDK, CDR2 SYGVNS. Here the CDR3 DNA reads TGTGCCAGCAGTGGACAAAGTGTGCGGGGGGGCGTGGCAGATACGCAGTATTTT. Translation: CASSGQSVRGGVADTQYF.

V and J are TRBV20-1 and TRBJ2-7; D is possibly TRBD2 (5 bases). CDR1 is DFQATT, CDR2 SNEGSKA, per germline (reference sequence). The CDR3 runs 15 residues. With 1 base removed from V and 2 bases from J, the gap between germline ends came to 15 bases. The CDR3 reads CSARGPVAGTYEQYF. The DNA of the CDR3 is TGCAGTGCTAGAGGTCCGGTTGCCGGGACCTACGAGCAGTACTTC.

This clonotype was seen just once. J is TRBJ1-6 and V is TRBV20-1; the D gene is possibly TRBD1 (6 bases). This CDR3 comprises 13 residues. Germline V CDR1 and CDR2: DFQATT, SNEGSKA (reference sequence). V shed 7 bases and J shed 9 bases, with 16 bases lying between them. The CDR3 DNA reads as TGCAGTGGGCGGACAGATCCCAGTTCACCCCTCCACTTT. This codes for CSGRTDPSSPLHF.

J is TRBJ1-2 and V is TRBV6-1; TRBD1 agrees at 9 bases. The CDR3 runs 16 residues. Germline trimming cut 7 bases from V and 4 bases from J; bases unmatched to any gene: 13. CDR1 and CDR2 (germline): MNHNS, SASEGT. The CDR3 DNA follows: TGTGCCAGCAATCGGGACAGGGTTTCGGAAAGCTATGGCTACACCTTC. This gives the protein CASNRDRVSESYGYTF.

About this clonotype: This sequence may be a read error, since a much larger clone differs from it by one base. The V call is TRBV27, the J call TRBJ1-6, with D hard to call. Germline assignment: CDR1 MNHEY and CDR2 SMNVEV (reference sequence). CDR3 length equals 16 residues. The CDR3 DNA sequence: TGTGCCAGCAGTTTATCGTCGGGGTCCTATAATTCACCCCCCCACTTT. Amino acids: CASSLSSGSYNSPPHF.

The chain employs TRBV29-1 and TRBJ2-1, with D uncertain. The DNA end is a closer match to TRBJ2-7, so the J assignment may be wrong. CDR3 length: 13 residues. CDR1 and CDR2 from the germline V gene are SQVTM and ANQGSEA. Here the CDR3 reads CSVSLTAYNEQYF. CDR3 bases: TGCAGCGTGTCCCTAACAGCTTACAATGAGCAGTACTTC.

The chain recombines TRBV20-1 with TRBJ2-7; TRBD2 is a possible D gene (6 bases). This CDR3 comprises 15 residues. CDR1 is DFQATT, CDR2 SNEGSKA, per germline (reference sequence). V dropped 1 base and J dropped 2 bases, with 15 bases sitting between them. The CDR3 protein is CSARVPRTGAYEQYF. The CDR3 DNA sequence: TGCAGTGCTAGAGTCCCCAGGACGGGGGCCTACGAGCAGTACTTC.

The chain uses TRBV2 and TRBJ1-2; D is unclear. Germline CDR1 SNHLY, CDR2 FYNNEI. CDR3 length equals 14 residues. Deletions cut 5 bases from V and 6 bases from J, with 16 bases between. The CDR3 sequence is CASSPQSADHGYTF. CDR3 sequence (DNA): TGTGCCAGCAGTCCCCAGTCCGCTGACCATGGCTACACCTTC.

This clonotype was picked up one time. The chain has TRBV11-3 and TRBJ1-2; a weak D match, TRBD1 (5 bases). V shed 2 bases and J shed 6 bases, with 13 bases lying between them. The V gene's germline CDR1 is SGHNT and CDR2 YENEEA. The CDR3 runs 14 residues. CDR3: CASSLRSGGDGYTF. The CDR3 DNA reads TGTGCCAGCAGCTTACGGTCTGGGGGGGATGGCTACACCTTC. The complete variable domain, with remaining parts taken from reference TRBV11-3 and TRBJ1-2, reads EAGVVQSPRYKIIEKKQPVAFWCNPISGHNTLYWYLQNLGQGPELLIRYENEEAVDDSQLPKDRFSAERLKGVDSTLKIQPAELGDSAVYLCASSLRSGGDGYTFGSGTRLTVV.

The chain recombines TRBV2 with TRBJ1-6; D call uncertain. This CDR3 is built from 12 residues. Germline CDR1 SNHLY, CDR2 FYNNEI. Between the trimmed V and J ends, which lost 8 bases and 13 bases, there was a span of 15 bases. In DNA form, the CDR3 reads TGTGCCAGCTCATGGACGGACTTTCCCCTCCACTTT. This encodes CASSWTDFPLHF.